This is a list of T cell receptor beta chains from one sample in a study of blood T cell repertoires in COVID-19. Clones were sequenced by immunoSEQ multiplex PCR, and TCRdb holds only the in-frame ones, with some missing. Among some 140,000 clones, 70% to 85% were seen once, and the ten largest hold 9.5% to 12%. The sequencing sample was made of peripheral blood. Every receptor here comes from a man in his 60s who had recovered from COVID-19. CDR3s include the opening cysteine and the closing phenylalanine or tryptophan. D genes are given only for firm matches. The size entry is marked missing in some rows and otherwise reads once, few, many or a size class.

>.|TRBD1|TRBJ2-3|TRBV19
TGTGCCAGTAGCGATCCGGGACAGTTCACAGATACGCAGTATTTT
CASSDPGQFTDTQYF
>few|.|TRBJ1-4|TRBV5-1
TGCGCCAGCAGCTCTCTCGGGGCAACTAATGAAAAACTGTTTTTT
CASSSLGATNEKLFF
>.|.|TRBJ1-2|TRBV6-4
TGTGCCAGCAGTGACTCTTGGCAGCGGGGCTACACCTTC
CASSDSWQRGYTF
>.|.|TRBJ2-5|TRBV5-1
TGCGCCAGCAGCCTAGCTCCCGGGACATATCAAGAGACCCAGTACTTC
CASSLAPGTYQETQYF
>.|.|TRBJ1-5|TRBV9
TGTGCCAGCAGCGCGGGAGTTAGCAATCAGCCCCAGCATTTT
CASSAGVSNQPQHF
>.|.|TRBJ1-5|TRBV4-2
TGTGCCAGCAGCCAACATGTACAGGGCTTAGGGCAGCCCCAGCATTTT
CASSQHVQGLGQPQHF
>.|.|TRBJ2-1|TRBV5-1
TGCGCCAGCAGCTTGTTAGGGGACTCTTTCAATGAGCAGTTCTTC
CASSLLGDSFNEQFF
>many|TRBD1|TRBJ2-7|TRBV7-2
TGTGCCAGCAGCTTGTGGGGACAGGGGTCCGTCTACGAGCAGTACTTC
CASSLWGQGSVYEQYF
>.|TRBD2|TRBJ2-1|TRBV9
TGTGCCAGCAGCGTTAGCGGGACTAGCGAAAATGAGCAGTTCTTC
CASSVSGTSENEQFF
>.|TRBD1|TRBJ1-2|TRBV7-2
TGTGCCAGCAGGGCCCAGGGGGGCGATGGCTACACCTTC
CASRAQGGDGYTF
>once|TRBD2|TRBJ2-3|TRBV28
TGTGCCAGCAGTTTATATGGGGGGGAGACAGATACGCAGTATTTT
CASSLYGGETDTQYF
>once|TRBD2|TRBJ2-7|TRBV29-1
TGCAGCGCCACGGGACTAGCGGGAGGGCCGGCCGAGCAGTACTTC
CSATGLAGGPAEQYF
>few|TRBD2|TRBJ2-1|TRBV27
TGTGCCAGCAGTCCCTTCGGGACTAGCGGGAGGGCACGGGGTGGTGAGCAGTTCTTC
CASSPFGTSGRARGGEQFF
>.|TRBD2|TRBJ2-1|TRBV28
TGTGCCAGCAGTTTAGAGTCTGGAGCGGGAGGACGGTACAATGAGCAGTTCTTC
CASSLESGAGGRYNEQFF
>.|TRBD1|TRBJ1-1|TRBV27
TGTGCCAGCAGTTTCGGACTTCGGGGACAGGAAGCTTTCTTT
CASSFGLRGQEAFF
>few|.|TRBJ2-7|TRBV28
TGTGCCAGCACCTTGCAGGGTATCTCCTACGAGCAGTACTTC
CASTLQGISYEQYF
>.|TRBD2|TRBJ2-1|TRBV24-1
TGTGCCACCAGTGATTTCGGGACTAGCGGGCGGGCGAGTGAGCAGTTCTTC
CATSDFGTSGRASEQFF
>.|TRBD1|TRBJ2-6|TRBV2
TGTGCCAGCACACCCCTCGGACAGGCTGGGGCCAACGTCCTGACTTTC
CASTPLGQAGANVLTF
>.|.|TRBJ1-1|TRBV10-2
TGCGCCAGCAGTTCGGACTGGAACACTGAAGCTTTCTTT
CASSSDWNTEAFF
>.|.|TRBJ1-5|TRBV2
TGTGCCAGCAGGATCCAGGGGCAGCCCCAGCATTTT
CASRIQGQPQHF
>.|TRBD1|TRBJ2-5|TRBV29-1
TGCAGCGTTTCGACAGGGGGAGGTGAGACCCAGTACTTC
CSVSTGGGETQYF
>.|.|TRBJ2-2|TRBV15
TGTGCCACCAGCAGAGATCAGTTCACCGGGGAGCTGTTTTTT
CATSRDQFTGELFF
>.|TRBD1|TRBJ2-7|TRBV27
TGTGCCAGCAGTGGGATAGGACAGGGGGGGCACGAGCAGTACTTC
CASSGIGQGGHEQYF
>.|TRBD2|TRBJ2-2|TRBV19
TGTGCCAGTAGTATGGCTAGCGGGAACACCGGGGAGCTGTTTTTT
CASSMASGNTGELFF
>.|TRBD2|TRBJ2-5|TRBV9
TGTGCCAGCAGCGTAGATCTAGCGGGAGGAGGGGAGACCCAGTACTTC
CASSVDLAGGGETQYF
>once|.|TRBJ1-4|TRBV30
TGTGCCTGGAAGAGGGACACCGCTAATGAAAAACTGTTTTTT
CAWKRDTANEKLFF
>.|TRBD1|TRBJ1-3|TRBV6-6
TGTGCCAGCAGCGATTTGACAGGGGGTGGAAACACCATATATTTT
CASSDLTGGGNTIYF
>.|TRBD2|TRBJ2-1|TRBV27
TGTGCCAGCAGTTTGGGAGCGGGGGGGCCTCGGGGGCATGAGCAGTTCTTC
CASSLGAGGPRGHEQFF
>.|.|TRBJ2-5|TRBV4-3
TGCGCCAGCAGCCAAGTAGCGTCTTCCAGGGAGACCCAGTACTTC
CASSQVASSRETQYF
>.|TRBD1|TRBJ1-5|TRBV28
TGTGCCAGCAGTTTGGGACAGGGGGGGCAGCCCCAGCATTTT
CASSLGQGGQPQHF
>.|.|TRBJ1-5|TRBV9
TGTGCCAGCAGCACCCCGACAGGACGCAATCAGCCCCAGCATTTT
CASSTPTGRNQPQHF
>.|TRBD1|TRBJ1-1|TRBV2
TGTGCCAGCAGTGCAGGGGGTAACACTGAAGCTTTCTTT
CASSAGGNTEAFF
>.|.|TRBJ1-6|TRBV6-6
TGTGCCACCTCCCCTGGTAGTTTACCGAATTCACCCCTCCACTTT
CATSPGSLPNSPLHF
>.|.|TRBJ1-4|TRBV20-1
TGCAGTGTAGGGGGGGATGAAAAACTGTTTTTT
CSVGGDEKLFF
>.|TRBD1|TRBJ1-1|TRBV19
TGTGCCAGCAGGGACAGGGTGTACACTGAAGCTTTCTTT
CASRDRVYTEAFF
>.|.|TRBJ2-1|TRBV7-3
TGTGCCAGCAGCTTAACCGGGGACTCCTCGGGGAATGAGCAGTTCTTC
CASSLTGDSSGNEQFF
>medium-sized|TRBD2|TRBJ2-2|TRBV7-9
TGTGCCAGCAGCTTGGGACTAGCGGCTAACACCGGGGAGCTGTTTTTT
CASSLGLAANTGELFF
>.|.|TRBJ2-7|TRBV29-1
TGCAGCGTCCTAATCCACAGGGGAGGCTACGAGCAGTACTTC
CSVLIHRGGYEQYF
>.|TRBD1|TRBJ1-4|TRBV19
TGTGCCAGTAGTATCCACCTGACAGGGGGAGGTGAAAAACTGTTTTTT
CASSIHLTGGGEKLFF
>.|TRBD2|TRBJ2-3|TRBV5-4
TGTGCCAGCAGCCAATATAGCGGGGGATACACAGATACGCAGTATTTT
CASSQYSGGYTDTQYF
>.|.|TRBJ2-3|TRBV6-4
TGTGCCAGCAGTGACGGGGGCCAGCAAGATACGCAGTATTTT
CASSDGGQQDTQYF
>.|.|TRBJ2-7|TRBV7-6
TGTGCCAGCAGTTTGGAGGAAGCCTCCTACGAGCAGTACTTC
CASSLEEASYEQYF
>few|TRBD2|TRBJ2-1|TRBV5-1
TGCGCCAGCGGATCCGGGACTAGCAGCTACAATGAGCAGTTCTTC
CASGSGTSSYNEQFF
>.|.|TRBJ1-2|TRBV3-1/TRBV3-2
TGTGCCAGCAGCCCCCGAGGAGGCTATGGCTACACCTTC
CASSPRGGYGYTF
>.|TRBD1|TRBJ2-3|TRBV5-1
TGCGCCAGCAGCTTAGTTCAGGGGGCCTCCACAGATACGCAGTATTTT
CASSLVQGASTDTQYF
>.|TRBD1|TRBJ1-1|TRBV6-5
TGTGCCAGCAGTCGAGACAGGGGGCGGGCTGAAGCTTTCTTT
CASSRDRGRAEAFF
>.|TRBD1|TRBJ1-1|TRBV19
TGTGCCAGTAGGCGACAGGGCCAGAACACTGAAGCTTTCTTT
CASRRQGQNTEAFF
>.|.|TRBJ2-2|TRBV21-1
TGTGCCAGCAGCAAAGAGCTAAGGACAGGAAACACCGGGGAGCTGTTTTTT
CASSKELRTGNTGELFF
>.|TRBD1|TRBJ1-1|TRBV7-3
TGTGCCAGCAGGGACCCAGAGGGGGCAGCTTTCTTT
CASRDPEGAAFF
>.|.|TRBJ2-2|TRBV5-1
TGCGCCAGCAGCTTGGAACCGGGGGTCTCCCGGGGGGAGCTGTTTTTT
CASSLEPGVSRGELFF
>once|TRBD2|TRBJ2-3|TRBV28
TGTGCCAGCAGTTTTGGGGGAGGGCCCACAGATACGCAGTATTTT
CASSFGGGPTDTQYF
>.|.|TRBJ1-3|TRBV19
TGTGCCAGTACCCTAATACCCCCGAGTGGGGGCCTCTCTGGAAACACCATATATTTT
CASTLIPPSGGLSGNTIYF